The T cell receptor beta chain described here comes from a study of blood T cell repertoires in COVID-19. Study information: COVID-19 samples, acute and convalescent, were from the United States, Italy and Spain. The analysed material was cDNA or gDNA that came from T cells, B-cell-depleted T cells, or PBMCs.

This CDR3 region has 15 residues. CDR1 is SGDLS and CDR2 is YYNGEE in the germline V gene. V shed 2 bases and J 7 bases; nucleotides not matched to a gene: 9. Assay: immunoSEQ multiplex PCR; the TCRdb copy retains only in-frame clones and omits some. The data contain 330,000 or so clones, roughly 87% of them seen just once; the ten biggest clones take up 9.9%. The sample consisted of peripheral blood. The receptor was derived from a man under 40 with COVID-19, enrolled during active disease. V and J are TRBV9 and TRBJ1-5; TRBD1 agrees at 7 bases. Written as DNA, the CDR3 is TGTGCCAGCAGCGTTGGAGGGACAGTCGGCCAGCCCCAGCATTTT. This gives the protein CASSVGGTVGQPQHF.